This TCR beta chain was sequenced for a study of beta chain features in type 1 diabetes. As for the study in general: In all, 107,917,701 sorted cells from all samples were analyzed.

Germline V gene lookup returns CDR1 SGHDN and CDR2 FVKESK. Losses at the gene ends were 5 bases for V and 2 bases for J; bases not matched to a gene: 4. This CDR3 has 15 amino acids. Every bit of the isolated RNA underwent reverse transcription, so sequencing read expressed TCRB transcripts. An average roughly 3.6 million reads came from naive, central memory and regulatory T cell samples. The repertoire was sequenced with immunoSEQ multiplex PCR; TCRdb's copy has only in-frame clones and lacks some. The repertoire holds around 150,000 clones, with 50% to 70% as singletons. Only a few counts were recorded for this clone. Antigen unknown. General study findings and limits: Shorter TCRB CDR3s, moderately but significantly so, were found in Type 1 diabetes patients in all four CD4+ subsets.

Sequencing was carried out using naive CD4+ T cells from blood. This sequence was found in a man aged 30 to 39 with type 1 diabetes. The J gene is TRBJ2-4, the V gene TRBV14, with 9 bases lining up with TRBD1. The CDR3 sequence: CASSGQGLTKNIQYF. Written as DNA, the CDR3 is TGTGCCAGCAGCGGACAGGGGCTGACCAAAAACATTCAGTACTTC.